This TCR beta chain was found in a study of shared clonotypes between healthy human individuals. It was approximately 300 ng DNA, about 30,000 T cell genomes, that went into each replicate PCR of unsorted PBMC. Clones were read by immunoSEQ multiplex PCR, and TCRdb kept only the in-frame ones, dropping some. Here the sample spans hundreds of thousands of clones, about four fifths being singletons. This sequence was found in a woman aged 40 to 50 in good health. Some clones in this sample may be carry-over from other donors' samples. Material for sequencing was PBMCs.

The CDR3 loop reads CASSLLPVADTQYF. The CDR3 DNA follows: TGCGCCAGCAGCCTTCTCCCAGTGGCAGATACGCAGTATTTT. The J gene is TRBJ2-3, the V gene TRBV5-1; D not resolved. CDR1 and CDR2 (germline): SGHRS, YFSETQ. The CDR3 consists of 14 residues. The V and J ends lost 4 bases and 4 bases respectively, with 13 bases between them.